The TCR beta chain described here comes from a study of blood T cell repertoires in COVID-19. At the level of the study: The United States, Italy and Spain supplied acute and convalescent COVID-19 samples.

The age range of participants was roughly 18 to 90 years, with residence in under 30 US areas. Sequenced by immunoSEQ multiplex PCR; TCRdb stores in-frame clones only, minus some. The table records 210,000 or so clones, about 76% of them present only once. The receptor's source is a woman in her fifties or sixties with acute COVID-19. Sample: PBMCs or T cells enriched from blood (not recorded which).

The CDR3 DNA sequence: TGCAGCGTTGACCAGGGCGGCTATGGCTACACCTTC. This sequence encodes CSVDQGGYGYTF. V is TRBV29-1 and J is TRBJ1-2; D might be TRBD1 (5 bases). Deletions cut 3 bases from V and 4 bases from J, with 9 bases between. The CDR3 totals 12 residues. The germline V gene has CDR1 SQVTM and CDR2 ANQGSEA.